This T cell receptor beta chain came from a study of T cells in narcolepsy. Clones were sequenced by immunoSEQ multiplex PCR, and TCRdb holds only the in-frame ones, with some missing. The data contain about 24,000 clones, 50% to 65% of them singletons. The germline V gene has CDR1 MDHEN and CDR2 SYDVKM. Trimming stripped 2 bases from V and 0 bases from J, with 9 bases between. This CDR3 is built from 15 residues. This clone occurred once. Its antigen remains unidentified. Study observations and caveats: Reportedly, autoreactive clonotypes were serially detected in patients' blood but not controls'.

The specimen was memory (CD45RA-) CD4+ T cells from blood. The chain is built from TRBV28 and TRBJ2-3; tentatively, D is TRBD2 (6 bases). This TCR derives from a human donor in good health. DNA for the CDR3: TGTGCCAGCAGTTTAGCGGGGTCTAGCACAGATACGCAGTATTTT. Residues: CASSLAGSSTDTQYF.